The clone carrying this T cell receptor (beta chain) has just a few counts. This specimen belongs to a study of T cells of healthy individuals. This CDR3 region has 14 residues. CDR1 and CDR2 from the germline V gene are MNHEY and SMNVEV (reference sequence). V lost 3 bases and J lost 7, with 10 bases in between. MiXCR, run by TCRdb on the 5' RACE reads, gives a single entry per CDR3 protein. The table records around 80,000 distinct CDR3 sequences, more than 4.5% of them present only once. The TCR comes from a female donor in good health. The V call is TRBV27, the J call TRBJ1-6; the D gene is possibly TRBD1 (6 bases). The CDR3 sequence is CASSFRGGNSPLHF. In nucleotides, the CDR3 is TGTGCCAGCAGTTTCAGGGGTGGAAATTCACCCCTCCACTTT.